A selection of T cell receptor beta chains follows, all from one sample in a study of shared clonotypes between healthy human individuals. Repertoires were generated with immunoSEQ multiplex PCR, while TCRdb's copy carries only in-frame clones and drops some. The sample lists 2 million to 2.5 million clones; roughly 91% were seen once. Material for sequencing was naive CD8+ T cells from PBMCs. The receptors come from a young man in good health. Some clones in this sample may be carry-over from other donors' samples. Each CDR3 is given with its conserved first and last residue. The D gene is left open where the match is weak. Size is stated for part of the rows, as once, few or many counts, or as a class when the clone is expanded.

CDR3aa,CDR3nt,abundance,d_gene,v_gene,j_gene
CASSYRLAESNEQFF,TGTGCCAGCAGCTATCGGCTAGCCGAGTCCAATGAGCAGTTCTTC,once,NA,TRBV13,TRBJ2-1
CASSFAAGPPYEQYF,TGCGCCAGCAGCTTCGCAGCGGGACCCCCTTACGAGCAGTACTTC,NA,TRBD2,TRBV5-1,TRBJ2-7
CASTLTPGQAVEQYF,TGTGCCAGCACCCTTACCCCGGGACAGGCCGTCGAGCAGTACTTC,NA,TRBD1,TRBV28,TRBJ2-7
CASSENTGELFF,TGTGCCAGCAGTGAGAACACCGGGGAGCTGTTTTTT,few,NA,TRBV9,TRBJ2-2
CASSVDGEAGELFF,TGTGCCAGCAGCGTAGACGGGGAGGCCGGGGAGCTGTTTTTT,NA,NA,TRBV9,TRBJ2-2
CAWSGLAYEQYF,TGTGCCTGGAGTGGACTAGCCTACGAGCAGTACTTC,NA,NA,TRBV30,TRBJ2-7
CASSPSGRVYEQYF,TGTGCCAGCAGCCCTAGCGGGAGGGTGTACGAGCAGTACTTC,NA,TRBD2,TRBV7-6,TRBJ2-7
CASSLHRDLNGYTF,TGTGCCAGCAGCTTGCACAGGGACTTAAATGGCTACACCTTC,NA,NA,TRBV7-8,TRBJ1-2
CATSPPWAAKNIQYF,TGTGCCACCAGCCCCCCTTGGGCGGCCAAAAACATTCAGTACTTC,NA,NA,TRBV15,TRBJ2-4
CASSPMEGSYGNTIYF,TGTGCCAGCAGCCCCATGGAGGGTTCGTATGGAAACACCATATATTTT,once,NA,TRBV11-2,TRBJ1-3
CASSDGVVSTDTQYF,TGTGCCAGCAGTGATGGGGTCGTTAGCACAGATACGCAGTATTTT,NA,NA,TRBV6-1,TRBJ2-3
CAISEGKGTGCNF,TGTGCCATCAGTGAGGGGAAGGGGACAGGCTGCAACTTC,NA,TRBD1,TRBV10-3,TRBJ1-2
CASRFGARGTEAFF,TGTGCCAGCAGATTTGGGGCGCGGGGCACTGAAGCTTTCTTT,NA,NA,TRBV2,TRBJ1-1
CASSYSSTDTQYF,TGTGCCAGCAGTTACTCTAGCACAGATACGCAGTATTTT,NA,NA,TRBV6-6,TRBJ2-3
CASSLSDSLAKNIQYF,TGTGCCAGCAGTTTATCCGATTCCCTAGCCAAAAACATTCAGTACTTC,NA,NA,TRBV27,TRBJ2-4
CASSQTGSGGGYTF,TGTGCCAGCAGCCAGACAGGGTCCGGGGGTGGCTACACCTTC,NA,TRBD1,TRBV5-4,TRBJ1-2
CASSPGTWDNEQFF,TGTGCCAGCAGCCCTGGGACTTGGGACAATGAGCAGTTCTTC,NA,NA,TRBV5-8,TRBJ2-1
CASSYNTEKRIYSNQPQHF,TGTGCCAGCAGTTACAACACAGAAAAGAGGATCTATAGCAATCAGCCCCAGCATTTT,NA,NA,TRBV28,TRBJ1-5
CASSPRPPGGWVSGSQYF,TGTGCCAGCAGCCCGAGACCCCCCGGGGGTTGGGTTTCGGGGTCCCAGTACTTC,NA,NA,TRBV7-6,TRBJ2-5
CASSPRTSGPGPYEQYF,TGTGCCAGCAGTCCCCGGACTAGCGGGCCGGGACCTTACGAGCAGTACTTC,NA,TRBD2,TRBV28,TRBJ2-7
CAWSPLTREQYF,TGTGCCTGGAGTCCACTGACCCGAGAGCAGTACTTC,NA,NA,TRBV30,TRBJ2-7
CATSPLAGGTDTQYF,TGTGCCACCAGTCCTCTAGCGGGGGGCACAGATACGCAGTATTTT,NA,TRBD2,TRBV15,TRBJ2-3
CSVPQGLGYTF,TGCAGCGTGCCCCAAGGGCTGGGCTACACCTTC,NA,NA,TRBV29-1,TRBJ1-2
CAWSVMGRNTEAFF,TGTGCCTGGAGTGTAATGGGCCGTAACACTGAAGCTTTCTTT,few,NA,TRBV30,TRBJ1-1
CASSLLGQDYGYTF,TGTGCCAGCAGCCTGCTGGGACAGGACTATGGCTACACCTTC,NA,TRBD1,TRBV13,TRBJ1-2
CASSRTGMGLRNIQYF,TGTGCCAGCAGCCGAACAGGGATGGGGCTGCGGAACATTCAGTACTTC,NA,NA,TRBV14,TRBJ2-4
CASSPTPNYGYTF,TGTGCCAGCAGCCCAACACCTAACTATGGCTACACCTTC,NA,NA,TRBV7-2,TRBJ1-2
CASSLILNAGEQYF,TGTGCCAGCAGCTTGATACTAAACGCGGGCGAGCAGTACTTC,NA,NA,TRBV7-9,TRBJ2-7
CASSFSRGHTEAFF,TGTGCCAGCAGTTTTTCCAGAGGGCACACTGAAGCTTTCTTT,NA,NA,TRBV28,TRBJ1-1
CASSVAILVPPYQETQYF,TGTGCCAGCAGCGTAGCTATTCTAGTACCGCCCTACCAAGAGACCCAGTACTTC,NA,NA,TRBV9,TRBJ2-5
CASSPSSRLGELFF,TGTGCCAGCAGCCCCTCCAGTAGGCTCGGGGAGCTGTTTTTT,once,NA,TRBV2,TRBJ2-2
CASSPGTFEQYF,TGCGCCAGCAGCCCGGGGACCTTCGAGCAGTACTTC,NA,NA,TRBV5-1,TRBJ2-7
CASSLVASGISYEQYF,TGTGCCAGCAGCTTAGTCGCTAGCGGCATATCCTACGAGCAGTACTTC,NA,TRBD2,TRBV7-2,TRBJ2-7
CASSPPGWGLGGYTF,TGTGCCAGCAGCCCCCCAGGGTGGGGATTAGGCGGCTACACCTTC,NA,NA,TRBV11-2,TRBJ1-2
CASSEEQHEQYF,TGTGCCAGCAGTGAAGAACAGCACGAGCAGTACTTC,NA,NA,TRBV6-1,TRBJ2-7
CASSPPQGRERGYTF,TGTGCCAGCAGCCCGCCGCAGGGCCGCGAACGAGGCTACACCTTC,NA,NA,TRBV7-9,TRBJ1-2
CASSPPVGDRGVHEQYF,TGTGCCAGCAGTCCCCCCGTTGGGGACAGGGGAGTCCACGAGCAGTACTTC,NA,TRBD1,TRBV7-9,TRBJ2-7
CASQGLQETQYF,TGTGCCAGCCAGGGACTTCAAGAGACCCAGTACTTC,once,NA,TRBV2,TRBJ2-5
CASSVQGTYQETQYF,TGTGCCAGCAGCGTGCAGGGTACGTACCAAGAGACCCAGTACTTC,NA,NA,TRBV9,TRBJ2-5
CASSFEVSNQPQHF,TGTGCCAGCAGTTTCGAAGTAAGCAATCAGCCCCAGCATTTT,NA,NA,TRBV28,TRBJ1-5
CASSEPGAVYEQYF,TGCGCCAGCAGCGAGCCAGGGGCGGTTTACGAGCAGTACTTC,NA,NA,TRBV5-1,TRBJ2-7
CASTRREGSSYNEQFF,TGTGCCAGCACCAGGAGGGAGGGAAGCTCCTACAATGAGCAGTTCTTC,NA,TRBD2,TRBV7-9,TRBJ2-1
CASSQEGGSYEQYF,TGCGCCAGCAGCCAAGAGGGCGGATCCTACGAGCAGTACTTC,NA,NA,TRBV4-3,TRBJ2-7
CATSRDTLSRWGGAEYF,TGTGCCACCAGCAGAGATACCCTCTCCCGATGGGGCGGAGCGGAGTATTTT,NA,NA,TRBV15,TRBJ2-3
CASSEFPSPAYEQYF,TGTGCCAGCAGTGAGTTCCCTTCTCCTGCCTACGAGCAGTACTTC,NA,NA,TRBV2,TRBJ2-7